The 7 T cell receptor beta chains reported below all come from one sample, sequenced in a study of monozygotic twins with inflammatory bowel disease. From the 5' RACE reads, TCRdb lists one entry per CDR3 protein and no DNA. The sample data list approximately 330,000 distinct CDR3 sequences. Sequencing was done on a sample of blood. Receptor source: a human donor with ulcerative colitis or Crohn's disease, or a healthy co-twin of an affected twin (not recorded which).

The chain carries TRBV7-2 and TRBJ2-7; with no DNA, the TCRdb D assignment of TRBD1 cannot be verified. Per germline, CDR1 SGHTA and CDR2 FQGNSA. The CDR3 runs 13 residues. CDR3 sequence reads: CASSLVGAEEQYF.

The chain carries TRBV4-3 and TRBJ1-3. Germline values: CDR1 LGHNA, CDR2 YSLEER. CDR3 length: 16 residues. CDR3 in amino acids: CASSQDLRFRGNTIYF.

The rearrangement joins TRBV3-1 to TRBJ1-2; the D call from TCRdb, TRBD1, cannot be confirmed without DNA. Germline V gives CDR1 LGHDT, CDR2 YNNKEL (reference sequence). The CDR3 is 17 amino acids. CDR3 amino acids: CASSHLDFRGRSYGYTF.

The chain recombines TRBV5-6 with TRBJ1-4; with no DNA, the TCRdb D assignment of TRBD1 cannot be verified. Germline assignment: CDR1 SGHDT and CDR2 YYEEEE. The CDR3 spans 17 residues. The CDR3 sequence: CASSSSRVSRINEKLFF.

The chain couples TRBV5-1 to TRBJ2-7; TCRdb's D call, TRBD1, is unchecked because there is no DNA. This CDR3 has 11 residues. CDR1 and CDR2 (germline): SGHRS, YFSETQ. The CDR3 reads CASSMTGEQYF.

The V and J genes are TRBV29-1 and TRBJ2-3; with no DNA, the TCRdb D assignment of TRBD2 cannot be verified. This CDR3 comprises 16 residues. CDR1 is SQVTM, CDR2 ANQGSEA, per germline. The CDR3 region is CSAQETSGASTDTQYF.

The chain links TRBV29-1 to TRBJ1-2; without DNA, the TCRdb call of TRBD1 cannot be checked. The CDR3 has 16 residues. Germline values: CDR1 SQVTM, CDR2 ANQGSEA. CDR3 in amino acids: CSVEDRTGGYPYGYTF.